This T cell receptor (beta chain) is from a study of response to subunit inactivated influenza vaccine. This clonotype has ten or more counts. TCRdb reprocessed the RT-PCR reads via MiXCR and lists one record per CDR3 protein. Among approximately 570,000 distinct CDR3 sequences listed, roughly 8.2% were seen once. Germline CDR1 is SGHTA and CDR2 is FQGTGA. CDR3 size: 16 residues. V trimming: 6 bases; J trimming: 6 bases; junction bases outside the gene matches: 8. This sequence joins TRBV7-3 and TRBJ2-3; the match to TRBD2 covers 14 bases. The sample was PBMCs from blood, taken approximately 25 months after vaccination. This clonotype originated in a man between 45 and 75 years old who received an inactivated influenza vaccine. In DNA form, the CDR3 reads TGTGCCAGCAGATCGGGACTAGCGGGAGTGAGGGATACGCAGTATTTT. Its translation is CASRSGLAGVRDTQYF.